In this sample, the clone carrying this T cell receptor beta chain turned up many times. Germline-derived CDR1 and CDR2 are SGHRS and YFSETQ. Trimming pared 1 base from V and 6 bases from J, leaving 14 bases between. The CDR3 loop spans 14 amino acids. This sample was included in a study of identical twins. Via MiXCR, TCRdb re-called the 5' RACE reads, giving one row per CDR3 protein. This table has approximately 590,000 distinct CDR3 sequences, more than 9% appearing once. A further study also used this sample, focusing on yellow fever vaccine responses in identical twins.

The origin of this receptor is a young woman in good health. Sequenced sample: PBMCs. The V gene is TRBV5-1, the J gene TRBJ2-7; D gene ambiguous. This CDR3 is CASSLPKAPPEQYF. For the CDR3, the DNA is TGCGCCAGCAGCTTGCCGAAGGCCCCTCCCGAGCAGTACTTC.